The sequence of this T cell receptor beta chain was determined in a study of cytomegalovirus exposure and HLA in healthy donors. Whole-study findings and limits: CMV serostatus was the sole immune exposure information available. Judged likely to be a sequencing artifact was a cluster of highly shared sequence variants. Follow-up analysis later connected one missense variant in DCLRE1C with trimming of TCR beta V- and J-genes.

The CDR3 sequence is 19 residues long. Notes on this clone: Its antigen is not identified.

The PCR was carried out with 60 Vbeta primers and 13 Jbeta primers. Data came from immunoSEQ multiplex PCR; TCRdb stores just in-frame clones and leaves some out. The data show some 80,000 clones, with around 76% seen just once and approximately 5.6% held by the top ten. V and J are TRBV12-2 and TRBJ2-5; the table assigns TRBD2, which was not confirmed against the DNA. TRBV12-2 is recorded as a pseudogene. This TCR was recovered from a man aged 18-30 years in good health and CMV-seropositive. The sequencing input was PBMCs. In DNA form, the CDR3 reads TGTGCAAGTCGCCTCATGCCCCCTAGCGGGCCCTGGTACCAAGAGACCCAGTACTTC. The encoded protein is CASRLMPPSGPWYQETQYF.